The entry below describes one T cell receptor beta chain. This sample was included in a study of control samples from healthy donors and cancer patients. The CDR3 sequence is 15 residues long. CDR1 and CDR2 from the germline V gene are MNHNY and SVGAGI (reference sequence). Trimming left V 10 bases short and J 2 bases short, with 18 bases between. The assay was immunoSEQ multiplex PCR, and TCRdb's table has in-frame clones only and misses some. The profile covers 90,000 to 100,000 clones, with approximately 80% appearing a single time and roughly 10% taken by the ten largest. The TCR was taken from a woman aged 25-40 years in good health. V usage is TRBV6-6 and J usage is TRBJ1-5; D unresolved. The sequencing sample was made of blood. The CDR3 region has the DNA TGTGCCACCCGAGTACCGGGCGGCGGCAATCAGCCCCAGCATTTT. Translating it yields CATRVPGGGNQPQHF.